This T cell receptor (beta chain) is drawn from a study of regulatory T cells in long-lasting Graves disease (TCRdb year 2021). Notes on the research overall: In the newly diagnosed Graves' disease group, patients had been taking antithyroid drugs for less than 3 months. This study used TCR sequencing and RNA sequencing of peripheral blood to compare persistent Graves' disease patients against newly diagnosed Graves' disease patients. The study was registered as a clinical trial and conducted in China. TCR sequencing covered 13 persistent and some 20 newly diagnosed Graves' disease patients, around 33 samples in total.

The method was multiplex PCR. For sequencing, an Illumina HiSeq 4000 was employed. To build TCR beta libraries, CDR3 regions were amplified by Arm-PCR using iRepertoire HTBI primers. Before sequencing, the PCR products went through gel purification. In the paper's pipeline: Across samples, approximately 68 TRBV and around 15 TRBJ segments were identified and used for gene usage analysis of CDR3 amino acid clonotypes. COPE and FqMerger were used to merge the filtered high-quality paired reads into contigs. BLAST was used to align contigs to the IMGT TRBV, TRBD and TRBJ reference genes, and CDR3 was defined following IMGT. Any clonotype with a frequency above 0.1% was classified as a highly expanded clone. Shannon entropy was used to measure repertoire diversity, and the Gini coefficient was used to measure V-J evenness. A clonotype found in more than one individual was treated as public. TCRdb reprocessed the public reads (quality trimming at Q25 with fastp, clone calling with MiXCR) and kept in-frame beta chains. Every CDR3 protein is listed once, alongside the most common genes and DNA of its rows. What appears here as the V and J calls and clone size reflects TCRdb's work, not the paper's. In all, the sample holds over 400,000 distinct CDR3 sequences, and less than 15% of those were seen once. The top ten constitute about a sixth of the sample.

The CDR1 and CDR2 encoded by the germline V gene are SGHRS and YFSETQ. The CDR3 covers 15 residues, taking in both the cysteine and the phenylalanine. Only the CDR3 region is kept as DNA, spanning 45 bases read in frame from base 1. The germline ends are 16 bases apart after V is trimmed by 0 bases and J by 6 bases. In its sample, this clonotype was seen a few times. Its antigen is not yet known. No base qualities exist here, and no much larger clone lies one base off it. The intended sense of this specimen's time point label: newly diagnosed GD, antithyroid drugs for less than 3 months. RNA was extracted from PBMCs in TRIzol for both TCR sequencing and RNA sequencing. Graves' disease was diagnosed according to American Thyroid Association guidelines. Patients for the study were recruited at an endocrinology department in Xi'an, China. Each patient gave about 9.1 milliliters of peripheral blood, collected in an EDTA anticoagulant tube. Ficoll Paque Plus density gradient separation was used to isolate PBMCs, and no additional T cell sorting was done. An Agilent 2100 Bioanalyzer and agarose gel were used to check RNA quality, while a NanoDrop 2000 measured RNA concentration.

The study at large found these results: Peripheral blood alone was examined, since thyroid tissue, which constituted the primary lesion, could not be accessed. The authors noted that the small sample size was a limitation that may lower accuracy. Persistent Graves' disease patients showed lower TCR Shannon entropy and fewer highly expanded clones than newly diagnosed patients, suggesting clonal expansion. More public clonotypes were shared among persistent patients (under 3,000) than among newly diagnosed patients (966). Persistent disease showed preferential use of TRBV28, TRBJ1-2 and TRBJ2-5, whereas newly diagnosed disease favored TRBV20-1 and TRBJ2-1. Sequencing and analysis were restricted to the TCR beta chain.

The data were also submitted as part of a second study, on T cells in Graves' hyperthyroidism and ophthalmopathy. The second study's authors report: Stable Graves' hyperthyroidism was defined as the absence of progression to ophthalmopathy over 18 months of follow-up. The hyperthyroidism patients were between 18 and 65 years old and newly diagnosed, with a disease duration of less than 2 months. The study excluded patients with uncontrolled infections, other autoimmune diseases, pregnancy or lactation. Diagnoses were established on the basis of clinical symptoms, serum thyroxine and TRAb, thyroid ultrasound, and orbital computed tomography. The first round of RT-PCR for the TCR CDR3 was performed with the HTBI primer set and the Qiagen OneStep RT-PCR kit. Blood samples also contained most of the expanded thyroid clonotypes (frequency above 0.001), which suggests that blood repertoires may reflect thyroid immune responses. Ophthalmopathy was separated from stable hyperthyroidism by a 13 V-J signature model, with approximately 90% sensitivity and approximately 81% specificity obtained in cross-validation and 80%/75% obtained in testing. In validation, the model predicted progression to ophthalmopathy a median of about 6.5 months before onset, with 65% to 71% sensitivity and 72.22% specificity. To identify distinguishing TCR V-J signatures, a discovery cohort of roughly 100 patients was used, comprising under 45 with Graves' ophthalmopathy and some 60 with stable Graves' hyperthyroidism. An independent validation cohort of under 20 hyperthyroidism patients and roughly 16 patients who later progressed to ophthalmopathy tested prospective prediction of ophthalmopathy. For training and testing, the 100 patients in the discovery cohort were randomly divided in a 7:3 ratio. The study also compared thyroid tissue and blood T-cell repertoires from roughly six Graves' hyperthyroidism patients. Following sampling, methimazole starting at 30 mg daily was given to hyperthyroidism patients, and high-dose intravenous methylprednisolone was given to ophthalmopathy patients. A second multiplex PCR round built the libraries, followed by size selection and purification. Libraries were sequenced paired-end with 100 bp reads on an Illumina HiSeq2000. Raw data were processed with SOAPnuke, discarding reads with adapters, uncalled bases, mean Phred below 15, or no exact constant-primer or identifier match. High-quality paired reads were merged with COPE v1.2.5, and unique nucleotide sequences were defined as clonotypes. Clonotypes were aligned to IMGT TRBV, TRBD and TRBJ reference segments using MiTCR v1.1. Only V-J combinations with frequency above 0.0001, covering 99% to 99.2% of repertoires, were analysed. The TCS score was defined as F50 (clonal expansion) divided by E x V (chaos), with BLOSUM62-based TCRdist calculated between CDR3 peptides within each V-J. Welch's t-statistics and random forest reduced several hundred V-J features to 13, which were used in a naive Bayes classifier (R e1071). Sample size was not statistically predetermined, and blinding of investigators to group allocation was not performed. The paper reports TCR Vbeta CDR3 sequencing of approximately 140 peripheral blood samples: some 41 ophthalmopathy, roughly 74 hyperthyroidism and 17 progressor patients.

This chain is built from TRBV5-1 and TRBJ2-7; no D segment can be confidently identified. The clonotype originates from a woman aged 45 to 65 with Graves disease. Donor details come from another sample of the same person, matched by shared clones. Sequenced here: peripheral blood mononuclear cells (PBMCs), sampled at new diagnosis, from a patient treated with antithyroid drugs. CDR3 region: CASSLVVGSVCEQYF. The DNA is as follows: TGCGCCAGCAGCTTGGTGGTGGGATCAGTCTGCGAGCAGTACTTC.